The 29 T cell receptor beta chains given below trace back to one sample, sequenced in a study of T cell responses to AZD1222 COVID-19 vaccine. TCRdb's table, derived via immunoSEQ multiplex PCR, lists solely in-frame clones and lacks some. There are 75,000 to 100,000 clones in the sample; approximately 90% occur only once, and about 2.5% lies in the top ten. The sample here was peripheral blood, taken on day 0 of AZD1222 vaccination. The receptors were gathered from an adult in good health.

CDR3 bases: TGTGCCTGGAGTCACGGACTAGCGGAGAACAATGAGCAGTTCTTC. Encoded protein: CAWSHGLAENNEQFF. The rearrangement links TRBV30 to TRBJ2-1; 10 nucleotides align to TRBD2. Looked up from germline, CDR1 is GTSNPN and CDR2 is SVGIG (reference sequence). Germline trimming cut 2 bases from V and 5 bases from J; bases unmatched to any gene: 6. CDR3 length: 15 amino acids.

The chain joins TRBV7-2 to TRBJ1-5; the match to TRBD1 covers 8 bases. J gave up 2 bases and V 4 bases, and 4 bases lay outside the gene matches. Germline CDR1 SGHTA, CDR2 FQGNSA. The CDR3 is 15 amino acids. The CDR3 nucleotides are TGTGCCAGCAGCTCCAGGGGGCGCGGCAATCAGCCCCAGCATTTT. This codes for CASSSRGRGNQPQHF. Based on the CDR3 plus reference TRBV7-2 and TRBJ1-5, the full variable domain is GAGVSQSPSNKVTEKGKDVELRCDPISGHTALYWYRQSLGQGLEFLIYFQGNSAPDKSGLPSDRFSAERTGGSVSTLTIQRTQQEDSAVYLCASSSRGRGNQPQHFGDGTRLSIL.

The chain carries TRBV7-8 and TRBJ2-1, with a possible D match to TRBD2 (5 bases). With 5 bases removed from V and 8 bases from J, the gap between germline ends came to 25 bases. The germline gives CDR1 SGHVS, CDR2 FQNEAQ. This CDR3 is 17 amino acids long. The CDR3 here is CASSGRGFRQSVDEQFF. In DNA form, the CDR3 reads TGTGCCAGCAGCGGACGAGGGTTTAGGCAGTCGGTGGATGAGCAGTTCTTC.

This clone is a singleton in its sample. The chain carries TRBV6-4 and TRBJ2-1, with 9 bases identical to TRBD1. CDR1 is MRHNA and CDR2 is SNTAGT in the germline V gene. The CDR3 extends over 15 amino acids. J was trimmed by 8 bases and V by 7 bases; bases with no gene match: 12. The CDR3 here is CASTPRDRVKHEQFF. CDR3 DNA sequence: TGTGCCAGCACCCCGCGGGACAGGGTCAAGCATGAGCAGTTCTTC.

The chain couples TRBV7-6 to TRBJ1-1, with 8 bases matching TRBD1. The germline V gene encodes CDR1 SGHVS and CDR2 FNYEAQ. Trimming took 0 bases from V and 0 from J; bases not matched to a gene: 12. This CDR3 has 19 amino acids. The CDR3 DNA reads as TGTGCCAGCAGCTTAGCGGCGGGACAGGCCACAGCTATGAACACTGAAGCTTTCTTT. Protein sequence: CASSLAAGQATAMNTEAFF. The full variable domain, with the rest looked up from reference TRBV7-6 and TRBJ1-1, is GAGVSQSPRYKVTKRGQDVALRCDPISGHVSLYWYRQALGQGPEFLTYFNYEAQQDKSGLPNDRFSAERPEGSISTLTIQRTEQRDSAMYRCASSLAAGQATAMNTEAFFGQGTRLTVV.

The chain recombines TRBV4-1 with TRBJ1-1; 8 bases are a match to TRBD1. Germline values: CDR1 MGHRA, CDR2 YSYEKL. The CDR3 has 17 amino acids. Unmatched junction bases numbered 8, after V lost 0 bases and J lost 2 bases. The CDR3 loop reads CASSQDPNRGFNTEAFF. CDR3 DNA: TGCGCCAGCAGCCAAGACCCAAACAGGGGGTTCAACACTGAAGCTTTCTTT.

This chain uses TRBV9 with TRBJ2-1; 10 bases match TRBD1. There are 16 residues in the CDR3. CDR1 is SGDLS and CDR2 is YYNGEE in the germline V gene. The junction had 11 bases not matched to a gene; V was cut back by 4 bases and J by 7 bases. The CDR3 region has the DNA TGTGCCAGCAGCTCCCCCATGGGGACAGGGGCGAATGAGCAGTTCTTC. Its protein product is CASSSPMGTGANEQFF.

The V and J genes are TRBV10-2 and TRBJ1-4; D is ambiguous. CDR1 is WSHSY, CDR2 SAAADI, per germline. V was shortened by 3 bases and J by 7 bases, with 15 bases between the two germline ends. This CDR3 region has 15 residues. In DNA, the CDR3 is TGCGCCAGCAGTGACCCGAATAGGGTGGGTGAAAAACTGTTTTTT. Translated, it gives CASSDPNRVGEKLFF.

In DNA form, the CDR3 reads TGTGCCAGCAGCCAGTTACCGGGACAGGGAAGCAATGGCTACACCTTC. This encodes CASSQLPGQGSNGYTF. The chain is built from TRBV14 and TRBJ1-2; 9 bases match TRBD1. In germline, CDR1 is SGHDN, CDR2 FVKESK. The CDR3 contains 16 residues. The trim removed 3 bases at V and 6 bases at J, leaving 11 bases unmatched.

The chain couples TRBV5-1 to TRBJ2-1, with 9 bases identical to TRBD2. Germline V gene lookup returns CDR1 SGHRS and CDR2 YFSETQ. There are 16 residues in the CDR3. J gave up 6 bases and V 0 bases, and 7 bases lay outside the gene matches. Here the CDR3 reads CASSLVGGGRVNEQFF. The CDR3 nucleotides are TGCGCCAGCAGCTTGGTTGGAGGCGGGAGGGTCAATGAGCAGTTCTTC.

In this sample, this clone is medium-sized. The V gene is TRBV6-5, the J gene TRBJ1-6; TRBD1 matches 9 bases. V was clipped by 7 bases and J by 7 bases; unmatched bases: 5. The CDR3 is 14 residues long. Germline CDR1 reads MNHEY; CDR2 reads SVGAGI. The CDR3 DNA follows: TGTGCCAGCACCGTGACAGGGGGAAATTCACCCCTCCACTTT. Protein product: CASTVTGGNSPLHF.

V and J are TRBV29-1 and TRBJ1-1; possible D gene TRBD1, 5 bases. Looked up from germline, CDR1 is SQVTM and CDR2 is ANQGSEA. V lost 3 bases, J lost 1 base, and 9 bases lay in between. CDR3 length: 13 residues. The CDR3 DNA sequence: TGCAGCGTTGATGGGGGGAAGAACACTGAAGCTTTCTTT. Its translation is CSVDGGKNTEAFF.

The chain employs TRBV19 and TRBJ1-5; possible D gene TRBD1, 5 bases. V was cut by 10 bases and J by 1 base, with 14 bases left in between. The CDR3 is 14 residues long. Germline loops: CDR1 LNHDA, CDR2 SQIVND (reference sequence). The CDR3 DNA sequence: TGTGCCACCATGGGGGAATCCAGCAATCAGCCCCAGCATTTT. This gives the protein CATMGESSNQPQHF.

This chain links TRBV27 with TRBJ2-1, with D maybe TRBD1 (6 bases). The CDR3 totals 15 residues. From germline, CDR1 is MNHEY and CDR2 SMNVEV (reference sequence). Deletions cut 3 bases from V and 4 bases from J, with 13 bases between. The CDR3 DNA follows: TGTGCCAGCAGTTTTGGGGGCCGGGGATACAATGAGCAGTTCTTC. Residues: CASSFGGRGYNEQFF.

CDR3 DNA sequence: TGTGCCAGCAGCCATGTTGGGACGGACCCCTCGAGGGAACTGTTTTTT. It specifies CASSHVGTDPSRELFF. The chain couples TRBV4-2 to TRBJ1-4; the D gene is possibly TRBD1 (5 bases). Per germline, CDR1 LGHNA and CDR2 YNFKEQ. V lost 3 bases and J 12 bases, leaving 23 bases between the germline ends. This CDR3 region has 16 residues.

The CDR3 protein is CASSYSPAFF. The CDR3 DNA reads as TGTGCCAGCAGTTACTCTCCGGCTTTCTTT. The V gene is TRBV6-5, the J gene TRBJ1-1; D unclear. Deletions cut 0 bases from V and 11 bases from J, with 4 bases between. Germline CDR1 and CDR2: MNHEY and SVGAGI. This CDR3 has 10 amino acids.

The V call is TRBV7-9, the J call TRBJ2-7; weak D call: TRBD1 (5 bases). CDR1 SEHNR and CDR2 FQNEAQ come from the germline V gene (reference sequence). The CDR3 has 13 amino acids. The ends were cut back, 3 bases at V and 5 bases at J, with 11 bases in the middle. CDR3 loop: CASSFQGWDEQYF. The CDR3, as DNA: TGTGCCAGCAGCTTCCAGGGCTGGGACGAGCAGTACTTC.

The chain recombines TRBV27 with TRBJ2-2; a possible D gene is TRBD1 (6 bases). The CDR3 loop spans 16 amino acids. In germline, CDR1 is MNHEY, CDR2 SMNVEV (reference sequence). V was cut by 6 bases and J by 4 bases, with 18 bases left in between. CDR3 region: CASSSYGTPLTGELFF. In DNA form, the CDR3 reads TGTGCCAGCAGCTCCTACGGGACACCCCTCACCGGGGAGCTGTTTTTT.

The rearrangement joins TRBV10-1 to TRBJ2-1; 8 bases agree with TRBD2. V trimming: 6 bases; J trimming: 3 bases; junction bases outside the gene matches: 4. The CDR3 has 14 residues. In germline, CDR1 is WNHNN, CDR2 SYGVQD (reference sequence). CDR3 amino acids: CASSGLAFYNEQFF. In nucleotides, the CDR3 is TGCGCCAGCAGCGGACTAGCTTTCTACAATGAGCAGTTCTTC.

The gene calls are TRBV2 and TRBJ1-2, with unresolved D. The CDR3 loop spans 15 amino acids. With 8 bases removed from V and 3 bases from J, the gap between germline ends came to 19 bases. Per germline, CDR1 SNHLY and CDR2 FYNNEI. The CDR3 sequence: CASPRRLKLDYGYTF. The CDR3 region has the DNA TGTGCCAGCCCCCGGAGGTTGAAGTTGGACTATGGCTACACCTTC. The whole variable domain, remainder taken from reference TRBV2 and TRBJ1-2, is EPEVTQTPSHQVTQMGQEVILRCVPISNHLYFYWYRQILGQKVEFLVSFYNNEISEKSEIFDDQFSVERPDGSNFTLKIRSTKLEDSAMYFCASPRRLKLDYGYTFGSGTRLTVV.

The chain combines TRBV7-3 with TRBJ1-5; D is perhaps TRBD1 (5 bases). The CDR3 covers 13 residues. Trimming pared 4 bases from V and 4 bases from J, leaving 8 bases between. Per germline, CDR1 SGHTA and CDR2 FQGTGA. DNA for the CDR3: TGTGCCAGCAGCTGGGGCCCAAATCAGCCCCAGCATTTT. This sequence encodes CASSWGPNQPQHF.

The CDR3 sequence is CASSRGDTEAFF. Here the CDR3 DNA reads TGTGCCAGTAGCAGAGGGGATACTGAAGCTTTCTTT. V is TRBV19 and J is TRBJ1-1; maybe TRBD1 (5 bases). There are 12 residues in the CDR3. V gave up 6 bases and J gave up 5 bases, with 10 bases separating them. Germline V gene data show CDR1 as LNHDA and CDR2 as SQIVND (reference sequence).

As DNA, the CDR3 is TGTGCCACCAGTGATCCAGGCTTCACTGAAGCTTTCTTT. The encoded protein is CATSDPGFTEAFF. The V gene is TRBV24-1, the J gene TRBJ1-1; D not resolved. V lost 3 bases, J lost 4 bases, and 8 bases lay in between. This CDR3 is 13 amino acids long. Per germline, CDR1 KGHDR and CDR2 SFDVKD.

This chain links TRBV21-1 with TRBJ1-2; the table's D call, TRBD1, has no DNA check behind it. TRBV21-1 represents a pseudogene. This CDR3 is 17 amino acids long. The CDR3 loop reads CASSKVLRQGANYGYTF. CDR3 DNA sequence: TGTGCCAGCAGCAAAGTCCTGAGACAGGGCGCTAACTATGGCTACACCTTC.

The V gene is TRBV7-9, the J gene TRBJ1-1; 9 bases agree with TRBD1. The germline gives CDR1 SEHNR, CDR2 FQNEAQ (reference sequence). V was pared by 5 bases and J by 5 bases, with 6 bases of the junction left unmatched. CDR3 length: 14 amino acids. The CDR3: CASSPTGGATEAFF. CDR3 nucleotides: TGTGCCAGCAGCCCCACAGGGGGCGCGACTGAAGCTTTCTTT.

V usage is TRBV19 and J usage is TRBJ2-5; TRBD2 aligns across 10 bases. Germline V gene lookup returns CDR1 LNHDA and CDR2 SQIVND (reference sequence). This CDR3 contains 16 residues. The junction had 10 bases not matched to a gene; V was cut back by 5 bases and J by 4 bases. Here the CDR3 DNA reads TGTGCCAGTAGTCCGGCTAGCGGGAGATCGGGAGAGACCCAGTACTTC. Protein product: CASSPASGRSGETQYF.

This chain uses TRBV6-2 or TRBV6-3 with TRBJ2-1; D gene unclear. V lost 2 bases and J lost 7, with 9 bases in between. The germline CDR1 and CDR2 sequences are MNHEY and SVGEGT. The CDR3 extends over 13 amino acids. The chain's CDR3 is CASSYRRINEQFF. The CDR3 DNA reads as TGTGCCAGCAGTTACCGGCGAATAAATGAGCAGTTCTTC.

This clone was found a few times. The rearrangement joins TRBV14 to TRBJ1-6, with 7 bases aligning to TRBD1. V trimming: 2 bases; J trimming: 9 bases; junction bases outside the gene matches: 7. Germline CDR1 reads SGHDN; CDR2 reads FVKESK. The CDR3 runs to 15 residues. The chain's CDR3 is CASSQSQGQSSPLHF. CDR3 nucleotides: TGTGCCAGCAGCCAATCACAGGGGCAAAGTTCACCCCTCCACTTT.

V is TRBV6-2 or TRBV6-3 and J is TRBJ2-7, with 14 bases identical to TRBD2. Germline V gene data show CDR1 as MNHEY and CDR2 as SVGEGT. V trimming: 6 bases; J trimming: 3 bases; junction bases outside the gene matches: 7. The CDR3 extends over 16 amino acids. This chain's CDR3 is CASSPRGLAGVYEQYF. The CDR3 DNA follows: TGTGCCAGCAGCCCCAGGGGACTAGCGGGAGTCTACGAGCAGTACTTC.